The sequence of this T cell receptor (beta chain) was determined in a study of Tregs in tolerant kidney transplant recipients. Produced via immunoSEQ multiplex PCR; TCRdb's table is partial and in-frame only. The sample holds about 240,000 clones, around 81% seen once. V dropped 6 bases and J dropped 6 bases, with 8 bases sitting between them. The CDR3 sequence is 12 residues long. Germline CDR1 is MRHNA and CDR2 is SNTAGT. The sequence was obtained from a human donor in good health. The sequencing input was CD4+ T cells from blood. The chain employs TRBV6-4 and TRBJ2-2, with TRBD1 as a possible D gene (6 bases). CDR3: CASRQGSGELFF. CDR3 coding DNA: TGTGCCAGCAGACAGGGATCCGGGGAGCTGTTTTTT.